This paragraph covers one TCR beta chain sequence. Its antigen remains unidentified. This sample is part of a study of CD8 T cells in Susac syndrome. CD8+ and CD4+ blood T cells underwent TCR beta sequencing. Negative isolation was used for CD8+ and CD4+ T cells and FACS enrichment for TEMRA cells. General study findings and limits: The relatively small number of individuals in the TCR sequencing and HLA analysis was acknowledged by the study.

With random hexamers, reverse transcription was performed on roughly 0.45 to 1 ug of RNA. An immunoSEQ multiplex PCR generated amplified TCR beta CDR3 products spanning 54 Vbeta and 13 Jbeta. TCRdb itself ran the immunoSEQ multiplex PCR reads through MiXCR, one entry per CDR3 protein. The repertoire holds some 120,000 distinct CDR3 sequences, with about nine tenths as singletons. The CDR3 length is 16 residues. This receptor was obtained from a human donor in good health. Sequencing was carried out using CD8+ T cells from PBMCs. The chain joins TRBV21-1 to TRBJ2-4; TRBD1 is the table's D call, not checked against the DNA. TRBV21-1 is an annotated pseudogene. CDR3 in amino acids: CASSKDGHRGRNIQYF. The DNA for the CDR3 is TGTGCCAGCAGCAAGGATGGCCACAGGGGGCGAAACATTCAGTACTTC.